The clone carrying this T cell receptor beta chain was observed at least ten times. As yet, its antigen is unknown. This record belongs to a study of human T cells and chemical hapten exposure. Study-level information: The study lasted approximately 26 weeks, and patients were dosed weekly with diphenylcyclopropenone on the scalp throughout. The study's findings and limits: Versus controls, significantly more large CDR3 similarity clusters arose from expanded TCRs.

One entry per CDR3 protein results from TCRdb running MiXCR on the RACE reads. The sample has around 200,000 distinct CDR3 sequences, around 23% seen once. The sample's time point: patch test 3, about 24 weeks after DPC sensitization. Regarding treatment: therapeutic diphenylcyclopropenone sensitization with weekly scalp DPC. Germline V gene lookup returns CDR1 LGHNA and CDR2 YNFKEQ. With V trimmed by 3 bases and J by 10 bases, 6 bases remained unmatched. The CDR3 is 15 residues long. Specimen: whole blood, collected in connection with sensitization to the hapten diphenylcyclopropenone (DPC). The TCR comes from a middle-aged woman with alopecia areata. Some clones in this sample may be carry-over from other donors' samples. This chain joins TRBV4-2 and TRBJ1-6, with 10 nucleotides matching TRBD1. Here the CDR3 DNA reads TGTGCCAGCAGCCAGGGACAGGGGATCTGGTCACCCCTCCACTTT. As protein: CASSQGQGIWSPLHF.